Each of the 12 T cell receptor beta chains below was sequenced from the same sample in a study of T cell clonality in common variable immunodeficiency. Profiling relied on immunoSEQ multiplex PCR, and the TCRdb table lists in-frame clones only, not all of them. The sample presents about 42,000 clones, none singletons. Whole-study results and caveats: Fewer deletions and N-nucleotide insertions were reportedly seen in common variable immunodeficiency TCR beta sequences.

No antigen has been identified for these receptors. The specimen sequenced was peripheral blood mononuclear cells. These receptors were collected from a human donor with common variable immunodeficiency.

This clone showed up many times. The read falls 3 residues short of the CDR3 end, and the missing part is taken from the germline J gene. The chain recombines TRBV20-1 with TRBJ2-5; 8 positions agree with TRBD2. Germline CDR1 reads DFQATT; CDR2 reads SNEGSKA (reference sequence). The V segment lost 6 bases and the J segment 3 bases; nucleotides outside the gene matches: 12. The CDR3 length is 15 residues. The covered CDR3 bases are TGCAGTGCCAACAACTTTCCGGGGGGGGAAGAGACC. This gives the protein CSANNFPGGEET. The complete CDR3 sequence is CSANNFPGGEETQYF.

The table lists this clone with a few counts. The sequenced part of the CDR3 DNA is TGTGCCTGGAGAGGATACGGGACAGGGTTCAATCAGCCC. This translates into CAWRGYGTGFNQP. The CDR3, in full, reads CAWRGYGTGFNQPQHF. The J gene is TRBJ1-5, the V gene TRBV30, with 9 bases lining up with TRBD1. The read terminates 3 residues before the CDR3 end, so the remaining end is supplied by the germline J gene. The germline V gene has CDR1 GTSNPN and CDR2 SVGIG (reference sequence). The V and J ends lost 3 bases and 3 bases, in that order; junction bases with no gene match: 9. The CDR3 is 16 amino acids.

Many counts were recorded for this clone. The CDR3 here is CSASNSNQPQHF. CDR3 DNA, as far as it was read: TGCAGTGCTAGTAATAGCAATCAGCCC. V usage is TRBV20-1 and J usage is TRBJ1-5, with D unclear. The read halts 3 residues ahead of the CDR3 end, with the missing end drawn from the germline J gene. The CDR3 runs to 12 residues. The V end lost 3 bases, the J end lost 0 bases, and 3 bases lay between the germline ends. The germline CDR1 and CDR2 sequences are DFQATT and SNEGSKA (reference sequence).

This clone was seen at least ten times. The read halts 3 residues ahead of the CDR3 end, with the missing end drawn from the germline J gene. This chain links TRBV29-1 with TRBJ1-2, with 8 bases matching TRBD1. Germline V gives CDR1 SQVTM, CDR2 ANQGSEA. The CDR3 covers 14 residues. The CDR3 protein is CSVEVVQGAGGYTF. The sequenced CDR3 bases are TGCAGCGTTGAAGTGGTCCAGGGGGCGGGAGGC.

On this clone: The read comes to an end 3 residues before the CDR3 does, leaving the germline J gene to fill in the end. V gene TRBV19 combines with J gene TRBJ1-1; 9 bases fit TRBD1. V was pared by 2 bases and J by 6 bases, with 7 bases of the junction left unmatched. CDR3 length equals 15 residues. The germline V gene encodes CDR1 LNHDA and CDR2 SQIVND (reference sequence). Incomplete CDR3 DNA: TGTGCCAGTAGTATACGTCTCGGGACAGGGTCTGAA. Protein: CASSIRLGTGSE. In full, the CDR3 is CASSIRLGTGSEAFF.

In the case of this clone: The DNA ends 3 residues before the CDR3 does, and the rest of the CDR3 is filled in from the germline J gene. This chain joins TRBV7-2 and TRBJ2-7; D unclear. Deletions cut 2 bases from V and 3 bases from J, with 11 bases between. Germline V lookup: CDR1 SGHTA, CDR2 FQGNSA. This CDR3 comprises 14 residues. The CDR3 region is CASSLNPPGYEQYF. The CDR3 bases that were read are TGTGCCAGCAGCTTAAACCCGCCCGGCTACGAG.

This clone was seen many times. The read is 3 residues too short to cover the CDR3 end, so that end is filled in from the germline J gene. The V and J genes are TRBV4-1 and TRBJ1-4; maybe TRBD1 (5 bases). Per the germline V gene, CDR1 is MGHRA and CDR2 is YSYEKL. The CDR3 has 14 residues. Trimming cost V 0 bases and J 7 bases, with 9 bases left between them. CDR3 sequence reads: CASSQERGFEKLFF. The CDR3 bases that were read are TGCGCCAGCAGCCAAGAGAGGGGTTTTGAAAAA.

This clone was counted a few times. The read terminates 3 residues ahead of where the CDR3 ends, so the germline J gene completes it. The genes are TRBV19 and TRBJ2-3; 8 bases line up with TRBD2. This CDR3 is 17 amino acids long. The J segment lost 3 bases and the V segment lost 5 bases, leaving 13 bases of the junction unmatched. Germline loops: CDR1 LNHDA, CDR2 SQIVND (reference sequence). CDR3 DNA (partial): TGTGCCAGTAGTCCCTCGGGGCGGCGGGGGGCAACAGATACG. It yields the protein CASSPSGRRGATDT. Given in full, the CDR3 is CASSPSGRRGATDTQYF.

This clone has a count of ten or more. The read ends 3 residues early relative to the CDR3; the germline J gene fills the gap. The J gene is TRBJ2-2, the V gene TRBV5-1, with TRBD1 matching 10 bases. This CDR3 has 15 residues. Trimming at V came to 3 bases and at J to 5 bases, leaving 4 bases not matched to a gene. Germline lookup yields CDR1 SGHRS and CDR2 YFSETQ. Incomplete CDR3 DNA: TGCGCCAGCAGCTCCAGGACAGGGGGAACCGGGGAG. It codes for CASSSRTGGTGE. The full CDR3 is CASSSRTGGTGELFF.

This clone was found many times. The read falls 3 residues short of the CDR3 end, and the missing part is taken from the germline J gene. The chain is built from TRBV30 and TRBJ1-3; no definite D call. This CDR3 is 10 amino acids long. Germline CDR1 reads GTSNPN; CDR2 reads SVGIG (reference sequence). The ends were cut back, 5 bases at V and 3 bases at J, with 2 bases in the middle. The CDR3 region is CAWLGNTIYF. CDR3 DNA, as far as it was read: TGTGCCTGGCTTGGAAACACC.

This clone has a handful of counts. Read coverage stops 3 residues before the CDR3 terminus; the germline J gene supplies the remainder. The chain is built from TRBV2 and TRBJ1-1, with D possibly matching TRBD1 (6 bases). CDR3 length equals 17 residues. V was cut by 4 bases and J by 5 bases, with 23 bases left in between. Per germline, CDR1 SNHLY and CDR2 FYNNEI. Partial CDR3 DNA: TGTGCCAGCAGTGTTTTTTTGGTGGTGGGGGCGCGGACTGAA. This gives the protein CASSVFLVVGARTE. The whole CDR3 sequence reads CASSVFLVVGARTEAFF.

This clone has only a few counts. The CDR3 region is CASGPGDTNYGYTF. CDR3 DNA, as far as it was read: TGTGCCAGCGGTCCAGGGGATACTAACTATGGC. This chain uses TRBV18 with TRBJ1-2; a possible D gene is TRBD1 (6 bases). The read terminates 3 residues ahead of where the CDR3 ends, so the germline J gene completes it. Germline loops: CDR1 KGHSH, CDR2 LQKENI. This CDR3 has 14 amino acids. With 8 bases removed from V and 0 bases from J, the gap between germline ends came to 13 bases.